The 26 T cell receptor beta chains below come from one sample, sequenced in a study of molecular identifiers for immune sequencing clone quantification. TCRdb itself ran the PCR reads through MiXCR, one entry per CDR3 protein. This sample has about 640,000 distinct CDR3 sequences, with just under 20% found just once. The specimen sequenced was naive CD8+ T cells from blood, with Jurkat cell RNA spiked in. Stated subset: FACS-sorted CD8+CD4-CCR7+CD45RA+ naive T cells. All receptors come from a human donor in good health. Some libraries in this study had Jurkat cell RNA spiked in.

This clonotype was recorded at least ten times. The chain carries TRBV9 and TRBJ1-4; the D gene is possibly TRBD1 (5 bases). Germline values: CDR1 SGDLS, CDR2 YYNGEE. V was cut by 4 bases and J by 8 bases, with 24 bases left in between. This CDR3 is built from 17 residues. The CDR3 nucleotides read TGTGCCAGCAGCCAGCGGAAGGGGAGTGGGGGATACGAAAAACTGTTTTTT. Its translation is CASSQRKGSGGYEKLFF.

Remarks on this clonotype: Sequence at one end of the junction differs from germline and may be a read error. The chain combines TRBV27 with TRBJ2-3; D is possibly TRBD2 (6 bases). This CDR3 spans 13 amino acids. CDR1 is MNHEY, CDR2 SMNVEV, per germline (reference sequence). In DNA, the CDR3 is TGTGCCAGCAGTCTGATAGCGGCAGATACGCAGTGTTTT. It specifies CASSLIAADTQCF.

The rearrangement links TRBV12-3 or TRBV12-4 to TRBJ2-3, with 7 nucleotides matching TRBD2. The CDR3 loop spans 16 amino acids. The J segment lost 4 bases and the V segment lost 3 bases, leaving 10 bases of the junction unmatched. Here the CDR3 DNA reads TGTGCCAGCAGTTTTGATGCGGGAGCTATAGCAGATACGCAGTATTTT. This translates into CASSFDAGAIADTQYF.

This clonotype was counted many times. The chain uses TRBV30 and TRBJ2-7; D might be TRBD1 or TRBD2, each matching 5 bases. CDR3 length: 14 residues. Germline assignment: CDR1 GTSNPN and CDR2 SVGIG (reference sequence). Trimming removed 0 bases from V and 3 bases from J, with 12 bases in between. CDR3 amino acids: CAWSVASGGYEQYF. The DNA for the CDR3 is TGTGCCTGGAGTGTAGCCAGTGGGGGCTACGAGCAGTACTTC.

This clonotype was observed many times. The chain joins TRBV7-9 to TRBJ2-1, with TRBD1 matching over 11 bases. V was pared by 3 bases and J by 8 bases, with 9 bases of the junction left unmatched. Germline V gene data show CDR1 as SEHNR and CDR2 as FQNEAQ (reference sequence). CDR3 size: 16 residues. CDR3: CASSLPAGTGGDEQFF. CDR3 DNA sequence: TGTGCCAGCAGCTTGCCCGCCGGGACAGGGGGGGATGAGCAGTTCTTC.

Points on this clonotype: The junction does not match germline at one end; this may be a read error. The chain is built from TRBV5-6 and TRBJ2-7; D is unclear. Germline assignment: CDR1 SGHDT and CDR2 YYEEEE. The CDR3 runs to 14 residues. CDR3 nucleotide sequence: TGTGCCAGCAGCTTGGGCCTTAGGGCCTACGAGCAGTGCTTC. This sequence encodes CASSLGLRAYEQCF.

Ten or more counts support this clonotype. The gene calls are TRBV6-2 or TRBV6-3 and TRBJ2-7; D unresolved. CDR1 and CDR2 (germline): MNHEY, SVGEGT. The CDR3 has 12 residues. Trimming took off 6 bases at V and 6 bases at J, with 12 bases between the two ends. This CDR3 is CASSQSFGEQYF. The CDR3 bases are TGTGCCAGCAGCCAGTCTTTCGGCGAGCAGTACTTC.

In the case of this clonotype: With a much larger clone just one base away, this may be a read error. V and J are TRBV27 and TRBJ1-3; tentatively, D is TRBD1 (5 bases). CDR1 and CDR2 (germline): MNHEY, SMNVEV (reference sequence). The CDR3 has 15 amino acids. The CDR3 region has the DNA TGTGCCAGCAGGGTTAGGGGAGGCTCTGGAAACGCCATATATTTT. This sequence encodes CASRVRGGSGNAIYF.

In its sample, this clonotype was seen a few times. The chain couples TRBV4-1 to TRBJ2-1, with 9 bases lining up with TRBD2. CDR1 is MGHRA and CDR2 is YSYEKL in the germline V gene. Trimming at V came to 5 bases and at J to 8 bases, leaving 13 bases not matched to a gene. The CDR3 totals 16 residues. CDR3: CASSGVLAGLGDEQFF. As DNA, the CDR3 is TGCGCCAGCAGCGGGGTACTAGCGGGCCTTGGGGATGAGCAGTTCTTC.

A remark on this clonotype: Just one base apart from a much larger clone, this may be a read error. This chain links TRBV6-5 with TRBJ2-7; 8 positions match TRBD1. Germline assignment: CDR1 MNHEY and CDR2 SVGAGI. The CDR3 consists of 14 residues. The CDR3 region is CVSSYVQGGYEQYF. CDR3 nucleotides: TGTGTCAGCAGTTACGTACAGGGGGGCTACGAGCAGTACTTC.

This clonotype was counted at least ten times. An end of the junction differs from the germline gene, which may be a read error. The chain uses TRBV14 and TRBJ2-3; D is ambiguous. The CDR3 runs to 13 residues. Germline lookup yields CDR1 SGHDN and CDR2 FVKESK. CDR3 in DNA: TGTGCTAGCAGCTTAACCCGTACAGATACGCAGTATTTT. Amino acid sequence: CASSLTRTDTQYF.

With regard to this clonotype: A read error is possible here, since a much larger clone lies one base away. The chain has TRBV18 and TRBJ2-7; D may be TRBD1 or TRBD2 (5 bases each). This CDR3 has 14 residues. The ends were cut back, 3 bases at V and 3 bases at J, with 12 bases in the middle. In germline, CDR1 is KGHSH, CDR2 LQKENI. The chain's CDR3 is CASSPGTDRYEQYF. The CDR3 DNA follows: TGTGCCAGCTCACCGGGGACCGACCGCTACGAGCAGTACTTC.

This chain uses TRBV9 with TRBJ2-1, with D perhaps matching TRBD1 (6 bases). Looked up from germline, CDR1 is SGDLS and CDR2 is YYNGEE. The length of the CDR3 is 17 residues. The V end was cut by 3 bases, the J end by 0 bases, with 16 bases between. CDR3 nucleotides: TGTGCCAGCAGCGGGGACAAATCTACGGCCTCCTACAATGAGCAGTTCTTC. This encodes CASSGDKSTASYNEQFF. The full variable domain, completed using reference TRBV9 and TRBJ2-1, is DSGVTQTPKHLITATGQRVTLRCSPRSGDLSVYWYQQSLDQGLQFLIQYYNGEERAKGNILERFSAQQFPDLHSELNLSSLELGDSALYFCASSGDKSTASYNEQFFGPGTRLTVL.

V is TRBV4-3 and J is TRBJ2-1, with D perhaps matching TRBD2 (7 bases). V lost 0 bases and J lost 3, with 15 bases in between. The CDR3 spans 17 residues. Per germline, CDR1 LGHNA and CDR2 YSLEER. The CDR3 protein is CASSQDSTGRGYNEQFF. The CDR3 DNA reads as TGCGCCAGCAGCCAAGATTCCACAGGGAGGGGCTACAATGAGCAGTTCTTC.

CDR3 amino acids: CRVGVGLAGGDTGELFF. In DNA form, the CDR3 reads TGCAGAGTCGGAGTGGGACTAGCGGGGGGGGACACCGGGGAGCTGTTTTTT. The chain carries TRBV29-1 and TRBJ2-2; TRBD2 matches at 16 bases. CDR1 and CDR2 (germline): SQVTM, ANQGSEA. The CDR3 covers 17 residues.

This clonotype was observed a few times. The rearrangement links TRBV12-3 or TRBV12-4 to TRBJ1-1, with D perhaps TRBD1 (5 bases). Trimming removed 7 bases at V and 1 base at J, with 10 bases between. The length of the CDR3 is 13 residues. The CDR3 DNA reads TGTGCCAGCAAACTAAGGGGGAACACTGAAGCTTTCTTT. Its translation: CASKLRGNTEAFF.

For this clonotype: One end of the junction does not line up with germline, which may come from a read error. V gene TRBV9 combines with J gene TRBJ2-3; D remains ambiguous. The CDR3 has 14 residues. CDR1 and CDR2 (germline): SGDLS, YYNGEE. This CDR3 is CAGSVVGSTDTQYF. DNA of the CDR3: TGTGCCGGCAGCGTAGTCGGGTCGACAGATACGCAGTATTTT.

This clonotype has a count of ten or more. The chain employs TRBV6-5 and TRBJ2-7; D could derive from TRBD1 or TRBD2 (5 bases each). V lost 0 bases and J 0 bases, leaving 9 bases between the germline ends. The CDR3 runs to 15 residues. Germline values: CDR1 MNHEY, CDR2 SVGAGI. As DNA, the CDR3 is TGTGCCAGCAGTTACTCGGTCGGGACCTCCTACGAGCAGTACTTC. It translates to CASSYSVGTSYEQYF.

This clonotype was counted a single time. It may be a read error: a sequence one base away is much more abundant. The CDR3 here is CASSKRDGARYEQYF. CDR3 bases: TGTGCCAGCAGCAAACGGGACGGAGCGAGATACGAGCAGTACTTC. The chain employs TRBV7-9 and TRBJ2-7; the D call may be TRBD1 or TRBD2 (5 bases each). This CDR3 spans 15 amino acids. V lost 5 bases, J lost 4 bases, and 18 bases lay in between. Germline V gives CDR1 SEHNR, CDR2 FQNEAQ (reference sequence).

This clonotype was counted at least ten times. The genes are TRBV20-1 and TRBJ2-3; D is unclear. Germline loops: CDR1 DFQATT, CDR2 SNEGSKA (reference sequence). The V end lost 0 bases, the J end lost 1 base, and 11 bases lay between the germline ends. The CDR3 is 15 residues long. In nucleotides, the CDR3 is TGCAGTGCTAGAGATCTGGGCGGAGGCACAGATACGCAGTATTTT. It specifies CSARDLGGGTDTQYF.

Ten or more counts support this clonotype. The rearrangement links TRBV7-9 to TRBJ2-2, with TRBD1 identical over 8 bases. Looked up from germline, CDR1 is SEHNR and CDR2 is FQNEAQ (reference sequence). The J segment lost 2 bases and the V segment lost 2 bases, leaving 4 bases of the junction unmatched. The CDR3 is 16 residues long. The CDR3 loop is CASSLPRGHNTGELFF. As DNA, the CDR3 is TGTGCCAGCAGCTTACCCAGGGGGCATAACACCGGGGAGCTGTTTTTT. The whole variable domain, remainder taken from reference TRBV7-9 and TRBJ2-2, is DTGVSQNPRHKITKRGQNVTFRCDPISEHNRLYWYRQTLGQGPEFLTYFQNEAQLEKSRLLSDRFSAERPKGSFSTLEIQRTEQGDSAMYLCASSLPRGHNTGELFFGEGSRLTVL.

This clonotype was detected ten times or more. DNA of the CDR3: TGTGCCTGGACCCGCTGGGGCTACGAGCAGTACTTC. Translating gives CAWTRWGYEQYF. The gene calls are TRBV30 and TRBJ2-7; D not certain. The CDR3 runs to 12 residues. CDR1 and CDR2 from the germline V gene are GTSNPN and SVGIG (reference sequence). The V and J ends lost 4 bases and 3 bases respectively, with 10 bases between them.

This clonotype showed up many times. The V call is TRBV6-5, the J call TRBJ1-6; 7 nucleotides line up with TRBD1. With V trimmed by 6 bases and J by 1 base, 15 bases remained unmatched. This CDR3 comprises 19 residues. CDR1 and CDR2 (germline): MNHEY, SVGAGI. Here the CDR3 reads CASSPRQGGSISYNSPLHF. DNA for the CDR3: TGTGCCAGCAGCCCACGACAGGGTGGGTCTATTTCCTATAATTCACCCCTCCACTTT.

This clonotype has a count of ten or more. The chain employs TRBV7-2 and TRBJ1-6; D ambiguous. The length of the CDR3 is 13 residues. The ends were cut back, 0 bases at V and 11 bases at J, with 8 bases in the middle. Looked up from germline, CDR1 is SGHTA and CDR2 is FQGNSA. CDR3: CASSLAGGAPLHF. In nucleotides, the CDR3 is TGTGCCAGCAGCTTAGCTGGCGGCGCACCCCTCCACTTT.

V and J are TRBV4-1 and TRBJ2-3; 7 positions match TRBD1. Trimming cost V 4 bases and J 1 base; bases outside gene matches: 8. Germline-derived CDR1 and CDR2 are MGHRA and YSYEKL. The CDR3 contains 16 residues. The CDR3 nucleotides are TGCGCCAGCAGCCCCCTTGGGCAGGGGGGCACAGATACGCAGTATTTT. Translated, it gives CASSPLGQGGTDTQYF.

This clonotype was seen many times. The chain couples TRBV20-1 to TRBJ2-7, with TRBD2 matching over 9 bases. Germline CDR1 reads DFQATT; CDR2 reads SNEGSKA (reference sequence). This CDR3 is built from 11 residues. Trimming at V came to 7 bases and at J to 3 bases, leaving 1 base not matched to a gene. CDR3 sequence: CSGTSDYEQYF. The CDR3 bases are TGCAGTGGGACTAGCGACTACGAGCAGTACTTC.